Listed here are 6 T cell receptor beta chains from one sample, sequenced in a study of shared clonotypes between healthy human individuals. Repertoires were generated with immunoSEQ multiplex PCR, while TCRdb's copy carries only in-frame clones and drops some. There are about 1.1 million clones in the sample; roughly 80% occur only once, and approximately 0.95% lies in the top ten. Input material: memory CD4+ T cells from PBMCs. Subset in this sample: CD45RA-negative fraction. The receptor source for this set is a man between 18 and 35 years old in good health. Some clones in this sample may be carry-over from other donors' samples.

CDR3 amino acids: CASSDLVSTGELFF. CDR3 bases: TGTGCCAGCAGTGACCTCGTGAGCACCGGGGAGCTGTTTTTT. The V call is TRBV2, the J call TRBJ2-2; D gene ambiguous. Germline lookup yields CDR1 SNHLY and CDR2 FYNNEI. The length of the CDR3 is 14 residues. With 3 bases removed from V and 4 bases from J, the gap between germline ends came to 9 bases.

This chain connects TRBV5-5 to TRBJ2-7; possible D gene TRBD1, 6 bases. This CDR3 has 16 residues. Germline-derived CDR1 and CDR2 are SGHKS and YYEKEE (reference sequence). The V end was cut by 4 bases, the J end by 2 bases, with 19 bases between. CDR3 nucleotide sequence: TGTGCCAGCAGCCCTGCCCCGGGACACCGAGCCTACGAGCAGTACTTC. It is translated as CASSPAPGHRAYEQYF.

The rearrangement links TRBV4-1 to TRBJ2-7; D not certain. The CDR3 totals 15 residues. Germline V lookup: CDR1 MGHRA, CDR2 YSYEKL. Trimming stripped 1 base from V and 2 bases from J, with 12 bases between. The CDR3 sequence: CASSQGVQATYEQYF. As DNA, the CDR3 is TGCGCCAGCAGCCAAGGGGTCCAGGCAACCTACGAGCAGTACTTC.

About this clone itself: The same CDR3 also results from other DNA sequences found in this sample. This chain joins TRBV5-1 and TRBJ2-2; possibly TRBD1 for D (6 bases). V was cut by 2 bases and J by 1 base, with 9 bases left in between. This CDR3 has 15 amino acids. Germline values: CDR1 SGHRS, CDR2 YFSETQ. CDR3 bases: TGCGCCAGCAGCTTAGGACAGCTGAACACCGGGGAGCTGTTTTTT. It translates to CASSLGQLNTGELFF.

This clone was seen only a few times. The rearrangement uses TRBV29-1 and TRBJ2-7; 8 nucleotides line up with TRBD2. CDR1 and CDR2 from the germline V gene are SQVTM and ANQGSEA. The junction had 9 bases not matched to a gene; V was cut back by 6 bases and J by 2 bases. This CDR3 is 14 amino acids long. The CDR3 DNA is TGCAGCGTCCTACTAGCGGATACAGCCTACGAGCAGTACTTC. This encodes CSVLLADTAYEQYF.

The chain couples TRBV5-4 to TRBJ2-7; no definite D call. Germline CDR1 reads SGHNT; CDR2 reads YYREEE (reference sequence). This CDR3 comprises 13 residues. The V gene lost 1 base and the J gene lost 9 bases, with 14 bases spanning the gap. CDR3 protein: CASSLPSDQTQYF. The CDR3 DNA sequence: TGTGCCAGCAGCTTGCCTTCGGATCAAACGCAGTACTTC.